The sequence of this TCR beta chain was determined in a study of T cell responses to AZD1222 COVID-19 vaccine. In the study overall: Second-dose timings of about 4 or about 12 weeks were pooled.

Repertoires were generated with immunoSEQ multiplex PCR, while TCRdb's copy carries only in-frame clones and drops some. The sample records roughly 120,000 clones, approximately 88% being singletons. Overall study results and limits: Breadth and depth of Spike-specific TCRs rose after two AZD1222 doses. Clonal diversity was possibly underestimated, and white British individuals and females predominated among donors.

This CDR3 has 16 amino acids. Germline CDR1 MNHEY, CDR2 SVGEGT. V was clipped by 4 bases and J by 2 bases, with 15 bases between them. Comments on this clone: What it binds is not known.

The sequencing used peripheral blood, collected on day 0 of AZD1222 vaccination. The clonotype was recovered from an adult in good health. The rearrangement uses TRBV6-2 or TRBV6-3 and TRBJ2-1; tentative D call: TRBD2 (5 bases). The CDR3 DNA reads as TGTGCCAGCAGTTCCCTCCCTCTAGCCCCCTACAATGAGCAGTTCTTC. Translation: CASSSLPLAPYNEQFF.